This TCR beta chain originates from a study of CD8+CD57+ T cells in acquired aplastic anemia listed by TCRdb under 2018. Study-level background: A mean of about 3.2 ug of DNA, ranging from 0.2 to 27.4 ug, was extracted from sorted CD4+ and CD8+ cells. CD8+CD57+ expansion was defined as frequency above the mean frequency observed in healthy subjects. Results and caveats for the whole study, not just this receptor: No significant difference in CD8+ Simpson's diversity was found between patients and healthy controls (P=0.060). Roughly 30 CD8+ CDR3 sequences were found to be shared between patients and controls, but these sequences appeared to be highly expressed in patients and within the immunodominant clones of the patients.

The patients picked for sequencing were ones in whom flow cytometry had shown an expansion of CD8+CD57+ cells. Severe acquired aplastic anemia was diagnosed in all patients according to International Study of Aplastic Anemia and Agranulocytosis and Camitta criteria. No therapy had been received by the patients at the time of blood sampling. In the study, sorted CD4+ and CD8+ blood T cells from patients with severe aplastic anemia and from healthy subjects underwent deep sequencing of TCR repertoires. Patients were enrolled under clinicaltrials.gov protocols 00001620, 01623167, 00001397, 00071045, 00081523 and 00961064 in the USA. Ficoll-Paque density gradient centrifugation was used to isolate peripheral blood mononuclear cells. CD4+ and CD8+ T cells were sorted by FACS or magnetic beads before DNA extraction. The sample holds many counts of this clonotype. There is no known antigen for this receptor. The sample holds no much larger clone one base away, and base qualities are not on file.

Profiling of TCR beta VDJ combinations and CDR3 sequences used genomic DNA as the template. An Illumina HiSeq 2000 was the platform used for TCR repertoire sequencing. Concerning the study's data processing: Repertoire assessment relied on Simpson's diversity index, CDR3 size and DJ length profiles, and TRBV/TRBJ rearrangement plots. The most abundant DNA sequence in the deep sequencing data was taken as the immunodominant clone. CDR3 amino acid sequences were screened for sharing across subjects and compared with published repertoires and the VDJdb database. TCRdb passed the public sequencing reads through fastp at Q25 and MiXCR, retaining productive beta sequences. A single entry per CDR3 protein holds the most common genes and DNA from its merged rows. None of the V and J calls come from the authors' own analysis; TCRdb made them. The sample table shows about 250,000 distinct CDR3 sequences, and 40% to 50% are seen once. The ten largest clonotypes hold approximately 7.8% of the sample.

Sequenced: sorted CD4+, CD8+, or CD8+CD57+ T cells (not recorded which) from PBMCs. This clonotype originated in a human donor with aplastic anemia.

The DNA sequence is given as TGTGCCAGCAGTTACGGCCACTCCTACGAGCAGTACTTC. This gives the protein CASSYGHSYEQYF. The chain was built from TRBV6-2 or TRBV6-3 and TRBJ2-7; confidence is insufficient to name the D gene. The germline V gene sets CDR1 to MNHEY and CDR2 to SVGEGT. Trimming costs V 2 bases and J 0 bases, and their ends lie 5 bases apart. The CDR3 runs 13 amino acids, cysteine and phenylalanine included. The entry retains the CDR3 DNA only, 39 bases that are in frame from base 1.